What follows is one T cell receptor (beta chain) and its context. The CDR3 extends over 11 amino acids. Trimming left V 3 bases short and J 0 bases short, with 3 bases between. From germline, CDR1 is DFQATT and CDR2 SNEGSKA (reference sequence). This specimen belongs to a study of blood T cell repertoires in COVID-19. Some clones are missing from TCRdb's copy, which holds only in-frame ones; the method was immunoSEQ multiplex PCR. Of 250,000 to 350,000 clones listed, around 82% are singletons. The sequencing sample was made of peripheral blood. The chain recombines TRBV20-1 with TRBJ2-7, with D hard to call. The receptor was derived from a woman in her 50s with acute or convalescent COVID-19. The CDR3 DNA reads as TGCAGTGCTAGGAGCTCCTACGAGCAGTACTTC. Protein: CSARSSYEQYF.